Listed here are 12 T cell receptor beta chains from one sample, sequenced in a study of lymphopenia after photon versus proton radiotherapy. Libraries were prepared by immunoSEQ multiplex PCR; TCRdb keeps only in-frame clonotypes and omits some of them. Of about 42,000 clones listed, about 80% are singletons. The sequencing here drew on peripheral blood, taken from a patient treated with proton-based radiotherapy. These receptor sequences come from a woman in her 70s with pancreatic cancer.

Points on this clone: This specimen includes other DNA sequences encoding the same CDR3. The chain uses TRBV19 and TRBJ1-1; D is ambiguous. V was cut by 2 bases and J by 1 base, with 5 bases left in between. Looked up from germline, CDR1 is LNHDA and CDR2 is SQIVND (reference sequence). The length of the CDR3 is 13 residues. CDR3 sequence (DNA): TGTGCCAGTAGTATATCCGGGAACACTGAAGCTTTCTTT. The encoded protein is CASSISGNTEAFF.

This clone was counted only a few times. The chain carries TRBV28 and TRBJ2-6; D gene unclear. Germline V gene data show CDR1 as MDHEN and CDR2 as SYDVKM. Trimming removed 3 bases at V and 0 bases at J, with 3 bases between. CDR3 length: 14 residues. The DNA for the CDR3 is TGTGCCAGCAGTTTCTTCTCTGGGGCCAACGTCCTGACTTTC. Protein: CASSFFSGANVLTF.

The rearrangement joins TRBV6-4 to TRBJ2-2; 7 bases match TRBD2. V shed 3 bases, J shed 0 bases, and the junction held 16 bases outside the gene matches. The CDR3 consists of 20 residues. Germline lookup yields CDR1 MRHNA and CDR2 SNTAGT. The CDR3 DNA reads as TGTGCCAGCAGTGAAATGTGGACTAGAGATGGAATTGCGAACACCGGGGAGCTGTTTTTT. Its translation is CASSEMWTRDGIANTGELFF.

The rearrangement links TRBV4-2 to TRBJ2-2; D remains unclear. Germline CDR1 is LGHNA and CDR2 is YNFKEQ. The V end lost 0 bases, the J end lost 3 bases, and 14 bases lay between the germline ends. The CDR3 consists of 17 residues. The CDR3 sequence is CASSQESSQPHTGELFF. The CDR3 nucleotides are TGTGCCAGCAGCCAAGAAAGCAGCCAACCACACACCGGGGAGCTGTTTTTT.

The DNA of the CDR3 is TGTGCCAGCAGCTTAGCGGGAGGGTGGACAGATACGCAGTATTTT. Its translation is CASSLAGGWTDTQYF. V usage is TRBV11-3 and J usage is TRBJ2-3, with 8 bases lining up with TRBD2. The V and J ends lost 1 base and 3 bases, in that order; junction bases with no gene match: 3. CDR3 length: 15 amino acids. From germline, CDR1 is SGHNT and CDR2 YENEEA.

The CDR3 here is CASSFKGPTYEQYF. DNA of the CDR3: TGCGCCAGCAGCTTTAAGGGCCCAACCTACGAGCAGTACTTC. The chain couples TRBV5-1 to TRBJ2-7; D is unresolved. V shed 2 bases and J shed 2 bases, with 11 bases lying between them. The CDR3 has 14 amino acids. Germline values: CDR1 SGHRS, CDR2 YFSETQ.

This chain joins TRBV7-2 and TRBJ1-3; D not certain. The germline V gene has CDR1 SGHTA and CDR2 FQGNSA. This CDR3 has 18 residues. V lost 1 base and J 0 bases, leaving 16 bases between the germline ends. CDR3 sequence (DNA): TGTGCCAGCAGCTTAGGAGTCCCCGGTTCGGGCTCTGGAAACACCATATATTTT. Amino acids: CASSLGVPGSGSGNTIYF.

The V gene is TRBV27, the J gene TRBJ1-6; TRBD1 aligns across 11 bases. The CDR3 has 18 amino acids. V lost 11 bases and J lost 3; bases outside the gene matches: 15. In germline, CDR1 is MNHEY, CDR2 SMNVEV (reference sequence). For the CDR3, the DNA is TGTGCCTTCGGACCGGGACAGGGGGGAAAATACTATAATTCACCCCTCCACTTT. This encodes CAFGPGQGGKYYNSPLHF.

The chain is built from TRBV5-4 and TRBJ2-7; 9 positions agree with TRBD1. The CDR3 extends over 15 amino acids. V lost 4 bases to trimming and J lost 0 bases; unmatched junction nucleotides: 5. CDR1 is SGHNT, CDR2 YYREEE, per germline (reference sequence). The CDR3 nucleotides read TGTGCCAGCAGCCGGGACAGGGTGAACTCCTACGAGCAGTACTTC. This gives the protein CASSRDRVNSYEQYF.

V gene TRBV5-6 combines with J gene TRBJ1-1; D might be TRBD1 (6 bases). Germline loops: CDR1 SGHDT, CDR2 YYEEEE. V lost 2 bases and J 0 bases, leaving 11 bases between the germline ends. This CDR3 contains 15 residues. The CDR3 region has the DNA TGTGCCAGCAGCTTCGTAGACAGGTTGAACACTGAAGCTTTCTTT. Translating it yields CASSFVDRLNTEAFF.

The chain carries TRBV5-1 and TRBJ2-1; the D gene is possibly TRBD1 (6 bases). The germline gives CDR1 SGHRS, CDR2 YFSETQ. The germline V and J ends were trimmed by 4 bases and 0 bases, with 11 bases remaining between them. This CDR3 has 15 amino acids. As DNA, the CDR3 is TGCGCCAGCAGCCCCGGGACATTCTCCTACAATGAGCAGTTCTTC. This codes for CASSPGTFSYNEQFF.

The rearrangement uses TRBV4-3 and TRBJ2-5; tentative D call: TRBD1 (5 bases). Looked up from germline, CDR1 is LGHNA and CDR2 is YSLEER. V lost 1 base, J lost 9 bases, and 21 bases lay in between. The length of the CDR3 is 16 residues. This CDR3 reads CASSQGRRGGVGAQYF. For the CDR3, the DNA is TGCGCCAGCAGCCAAGGGCGAAGGGGTGGGGTAGGAGCCCAGTACTTC.